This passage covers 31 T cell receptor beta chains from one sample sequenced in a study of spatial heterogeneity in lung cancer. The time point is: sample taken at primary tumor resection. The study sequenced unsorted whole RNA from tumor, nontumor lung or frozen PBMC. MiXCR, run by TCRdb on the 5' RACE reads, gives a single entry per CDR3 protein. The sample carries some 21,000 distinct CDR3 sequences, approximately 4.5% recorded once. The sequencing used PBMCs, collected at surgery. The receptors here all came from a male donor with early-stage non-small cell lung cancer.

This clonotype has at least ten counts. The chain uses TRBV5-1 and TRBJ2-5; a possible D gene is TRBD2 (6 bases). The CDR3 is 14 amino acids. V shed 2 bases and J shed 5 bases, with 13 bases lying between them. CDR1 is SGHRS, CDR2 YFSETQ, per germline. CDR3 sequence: CASSFGTSSETQYF. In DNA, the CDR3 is TGCGCCAGCAGCTTCGGGACTTCAAGCGAGACCCAGTACTTC.

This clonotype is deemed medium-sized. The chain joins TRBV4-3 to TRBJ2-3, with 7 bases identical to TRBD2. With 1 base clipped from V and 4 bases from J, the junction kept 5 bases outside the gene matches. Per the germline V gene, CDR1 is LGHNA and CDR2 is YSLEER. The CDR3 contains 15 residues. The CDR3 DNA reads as TGCGCCAGCAGCCAAGTTGTCCTAGCGGCAGATACGCAGTATTTT. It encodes CASSQVVLAADTQYF.

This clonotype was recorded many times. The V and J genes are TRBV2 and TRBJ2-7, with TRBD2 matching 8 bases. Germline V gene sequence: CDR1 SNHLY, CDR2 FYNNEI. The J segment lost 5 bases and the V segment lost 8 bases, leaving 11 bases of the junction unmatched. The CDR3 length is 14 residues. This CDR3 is CASDVGLDGDEQYF. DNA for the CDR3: TGTGCCAGCGACGTGGGACTAGATGGAGACGAGCAGTACTTC.

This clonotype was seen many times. CDR3 in amino acids: CASTAGTGGYNSPLHF. CDR3 DNA: TGTGCCAGCACCGCCGGGACAGGGGGGTATAATTCACCCCTCCACTTT. The rearrangement joins TRBV6-1 to TRBJ1-6; 11 bases are a match to TRBD1. CDR1 MNHNS and CDR2 SASEGT come from the germline V gene. The CDR3 covers 16 residues. Trimming took 7 bases from V and 4 from J; bases not matched to a gene: 6.

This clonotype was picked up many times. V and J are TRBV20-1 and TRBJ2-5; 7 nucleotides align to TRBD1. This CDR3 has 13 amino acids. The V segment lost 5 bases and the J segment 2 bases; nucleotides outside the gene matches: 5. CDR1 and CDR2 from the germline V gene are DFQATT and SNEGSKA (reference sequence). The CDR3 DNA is TGCAGTGCTCTTGGGACAGCTCAAGAGACCCAGTACTTC. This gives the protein CSALGTAQETQYF.

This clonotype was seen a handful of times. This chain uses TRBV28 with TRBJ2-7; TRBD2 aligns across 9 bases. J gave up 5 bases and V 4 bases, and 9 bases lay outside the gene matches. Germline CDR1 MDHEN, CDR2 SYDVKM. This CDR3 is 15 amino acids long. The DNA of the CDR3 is TGTGCCAGCAGTTCCCCCGCGGGGGGGCACAACGAGCAGTACTTC. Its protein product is CASSSPAGGHNEQYF.

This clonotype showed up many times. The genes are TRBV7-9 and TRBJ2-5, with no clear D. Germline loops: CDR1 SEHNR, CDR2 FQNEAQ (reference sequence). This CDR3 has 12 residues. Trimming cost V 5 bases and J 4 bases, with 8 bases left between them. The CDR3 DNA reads TGTGCCAGCAGCAGACCGGGAGAGACCCAGTACTTC. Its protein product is CASSRPGETQYF.

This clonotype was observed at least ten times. The CDR3 sequence: CASSQDMTGNTNEKLFF. Written as DNA, the CDR3 is TGTGCCAGCAGCCAAGATATGACAGGGAATACTAATGAAAAACTGTTTTTT. The chain has TRBV4-2 and TRBJ1-4; the match to TRBD1 covers 7 bases. The germline gives CDR1 LGHNA, CDR2 YNFKEQ. V shed 0 bases and J 2 bases; nucleotides not matched to a gene: 6. This CDR3 has 17 amino acids.

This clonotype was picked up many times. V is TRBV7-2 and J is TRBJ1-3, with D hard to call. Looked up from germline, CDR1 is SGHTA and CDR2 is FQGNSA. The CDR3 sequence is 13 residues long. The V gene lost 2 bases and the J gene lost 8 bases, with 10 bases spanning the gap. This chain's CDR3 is CASSLNLGDTIYF. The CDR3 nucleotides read TGTGCCAGCAGCTTAAATCTCGGGGACACCATATATTTT.

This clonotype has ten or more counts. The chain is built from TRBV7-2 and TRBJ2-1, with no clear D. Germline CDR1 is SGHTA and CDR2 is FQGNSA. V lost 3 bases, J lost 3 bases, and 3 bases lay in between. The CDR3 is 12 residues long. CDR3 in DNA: TGTGCCAGCAGCTTGATCTACAATGAGCAGTTCTTC. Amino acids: CASSLIYNEQFF.

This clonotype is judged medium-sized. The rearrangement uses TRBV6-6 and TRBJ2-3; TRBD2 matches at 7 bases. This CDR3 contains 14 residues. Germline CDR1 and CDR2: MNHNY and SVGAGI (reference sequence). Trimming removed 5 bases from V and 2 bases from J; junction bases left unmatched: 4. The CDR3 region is CASSPRDYTDTQYF. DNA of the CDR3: TGTGCCAGCAGTCCCCGGGACTACACAGATACGCAGTATTTT.

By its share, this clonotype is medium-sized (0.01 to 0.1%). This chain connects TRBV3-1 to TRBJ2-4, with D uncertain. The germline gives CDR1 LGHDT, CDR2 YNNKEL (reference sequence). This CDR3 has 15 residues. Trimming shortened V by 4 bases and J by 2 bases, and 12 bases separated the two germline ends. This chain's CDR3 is CASSRKSPTKNIQYF. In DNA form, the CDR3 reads TGTGCCAGCAGCCGAAAGTCACCGACCAAAAACATTCAGTACTTC.

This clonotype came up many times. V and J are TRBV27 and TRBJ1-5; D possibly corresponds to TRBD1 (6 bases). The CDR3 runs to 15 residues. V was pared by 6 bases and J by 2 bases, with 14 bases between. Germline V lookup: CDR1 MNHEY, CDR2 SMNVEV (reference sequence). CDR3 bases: TGTGCCAGCAGGTCAATGGGGGCTGGCAATCAGCCCCAGCATTTT. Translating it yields CASRSMGAGNQPQHF.

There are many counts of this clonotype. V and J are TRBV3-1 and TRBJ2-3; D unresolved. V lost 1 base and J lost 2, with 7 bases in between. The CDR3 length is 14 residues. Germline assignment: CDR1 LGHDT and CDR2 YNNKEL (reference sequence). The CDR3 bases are TGTGCCAGCAGCCAAGGTGGCCCCACAGATACGCAGTATTTT. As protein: CASSQGGPTDTQYF.

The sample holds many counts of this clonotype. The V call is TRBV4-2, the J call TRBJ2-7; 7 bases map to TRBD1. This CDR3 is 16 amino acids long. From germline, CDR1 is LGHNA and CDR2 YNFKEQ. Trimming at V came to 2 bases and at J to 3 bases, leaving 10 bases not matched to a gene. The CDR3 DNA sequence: TGTGCCAGCAGCCAACCGGGACAGAGAGTTGTCTACGAGCAGTACTTC. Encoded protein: CASSQPGQRVVYEQYF.

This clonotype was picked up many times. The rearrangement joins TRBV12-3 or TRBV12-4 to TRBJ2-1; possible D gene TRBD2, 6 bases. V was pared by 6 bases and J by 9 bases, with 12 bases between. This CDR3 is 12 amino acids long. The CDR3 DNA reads TGTGCCAGCAGCAGGACCGGGGGTGAGCAGTTCTTC. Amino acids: CASSRTGGEQFF.

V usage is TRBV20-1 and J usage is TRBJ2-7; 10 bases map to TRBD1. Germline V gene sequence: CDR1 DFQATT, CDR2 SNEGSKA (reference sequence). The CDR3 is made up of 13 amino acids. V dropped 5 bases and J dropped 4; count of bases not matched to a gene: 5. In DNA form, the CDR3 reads TGCAGTGCTGGACAGGGGGGGAGGTACGAGCAGTACTTC. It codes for CSAGQGGRYEQYF.

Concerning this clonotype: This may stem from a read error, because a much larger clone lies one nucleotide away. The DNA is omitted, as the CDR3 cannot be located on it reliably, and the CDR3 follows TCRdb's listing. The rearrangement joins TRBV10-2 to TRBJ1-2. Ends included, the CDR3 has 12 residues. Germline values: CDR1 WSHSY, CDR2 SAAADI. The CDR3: CATQLSNYGCTF.

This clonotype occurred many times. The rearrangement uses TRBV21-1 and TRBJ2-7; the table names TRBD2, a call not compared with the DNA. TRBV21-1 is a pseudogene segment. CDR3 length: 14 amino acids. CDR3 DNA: TGCCACTTAATCTCCCAAAGTGGGTCCTACGAGCAGTACTTC. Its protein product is CHLISQSGSYEQYF.

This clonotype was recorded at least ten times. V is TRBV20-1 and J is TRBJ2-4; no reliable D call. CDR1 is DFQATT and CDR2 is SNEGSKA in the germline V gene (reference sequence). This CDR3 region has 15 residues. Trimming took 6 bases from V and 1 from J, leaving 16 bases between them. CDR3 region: CSATSARKAKNIQYF. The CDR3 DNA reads TGCAGTGCCACGTCGGCTAGAAAGGCCAAAAACATTCAGTACTTC.

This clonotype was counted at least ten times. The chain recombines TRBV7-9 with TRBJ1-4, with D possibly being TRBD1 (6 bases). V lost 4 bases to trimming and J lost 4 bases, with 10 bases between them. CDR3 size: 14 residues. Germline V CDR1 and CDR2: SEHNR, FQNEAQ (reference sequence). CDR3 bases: TGTGCCAGCAGCTCACAGGGCCATAATGAAAAACTGTTTTTT. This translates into CASSSQGHNEKLFF.

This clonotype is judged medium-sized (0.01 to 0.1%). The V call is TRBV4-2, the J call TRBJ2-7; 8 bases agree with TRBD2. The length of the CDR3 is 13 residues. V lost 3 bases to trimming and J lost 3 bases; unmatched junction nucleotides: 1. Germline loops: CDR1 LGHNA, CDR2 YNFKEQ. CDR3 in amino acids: CASSQGLDYEQYF. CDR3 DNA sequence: TGTGCCAGCAGCCAGGGACTAGACTACGAGCAGTACTTC.

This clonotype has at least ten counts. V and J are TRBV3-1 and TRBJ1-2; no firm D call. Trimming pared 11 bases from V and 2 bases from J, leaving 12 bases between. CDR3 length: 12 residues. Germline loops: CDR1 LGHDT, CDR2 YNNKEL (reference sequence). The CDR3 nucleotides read TGTGCCTCCTCGTCCGGGAACTATGGCTACACCTTC. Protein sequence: CASSSGNYGYTF. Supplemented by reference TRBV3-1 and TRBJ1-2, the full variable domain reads DTAVSQTPKYLVTQMGNDKSIKCEQNLGHDTMYWYKQDSKKFLKIMFSYNNKELIINETVPNRFSPKSPDKAHLNLHINSLELGDSAVYFCASSSGNYGYTFGSGTRLTVV.

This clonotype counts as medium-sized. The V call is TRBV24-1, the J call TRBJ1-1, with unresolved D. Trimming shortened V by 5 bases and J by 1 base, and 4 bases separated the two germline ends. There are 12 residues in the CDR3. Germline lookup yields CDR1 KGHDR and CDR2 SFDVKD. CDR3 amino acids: CATSAGNTEAFF. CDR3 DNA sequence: TGTGCCACCAGTGCGGGGAACACTGAAGCTTTCTTT.

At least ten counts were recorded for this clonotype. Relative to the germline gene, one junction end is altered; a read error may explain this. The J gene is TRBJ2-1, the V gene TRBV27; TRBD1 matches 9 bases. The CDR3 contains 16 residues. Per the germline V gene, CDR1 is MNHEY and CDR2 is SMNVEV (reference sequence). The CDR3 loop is CASSLSGQGLYNEQFF. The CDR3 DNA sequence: TGTGCCAGCAGTCTATCCGGACAGGGGCTCTACAATGAGCAGTTCTTC.

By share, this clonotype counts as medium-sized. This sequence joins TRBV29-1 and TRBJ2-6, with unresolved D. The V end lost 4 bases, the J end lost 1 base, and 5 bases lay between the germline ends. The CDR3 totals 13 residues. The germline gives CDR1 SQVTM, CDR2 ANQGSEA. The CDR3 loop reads CSVAGSGANVLTF. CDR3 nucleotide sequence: TGCAGCGTTGCTGGATCTGGGGCCAACGTCCTGACTTTC.

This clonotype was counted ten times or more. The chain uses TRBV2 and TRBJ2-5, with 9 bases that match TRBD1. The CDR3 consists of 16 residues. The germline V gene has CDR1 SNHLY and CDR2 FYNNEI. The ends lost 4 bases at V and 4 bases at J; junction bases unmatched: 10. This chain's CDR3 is CASSGPTGGLTETQYF. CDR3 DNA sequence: TGTGCCAGCAGTGGGCCGACAGGGGGTCTCACAGAGACCCAGTACTTC.

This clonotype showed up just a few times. CDR3 sequence reads: CASSQQDRAVNTEAFF. The CDR3 DNA is TGTGCCAGCAGCCAACAGGACAGGGCGGTGAACACTGAAGCTTTCTTT. The chain is built from TRBV3-1 and TRBJ1-1; 8 bases are shared with TRBD1. Germline assignment: CDR1 LGHDT and CDR2 YNNKEL (reference sequence). With 2 bases clipped from V and 0 bases from J, the junction kept 5 bases outside the gene matches. CDR3 length: 16 amino acids.

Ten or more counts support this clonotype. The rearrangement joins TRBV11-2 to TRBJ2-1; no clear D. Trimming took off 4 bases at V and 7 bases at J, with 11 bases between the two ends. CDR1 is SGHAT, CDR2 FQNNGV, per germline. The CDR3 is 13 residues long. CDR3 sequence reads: CASSSVSINEQFF. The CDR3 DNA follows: TGTGCCAGCAGCTCAGTCTCAATTAATGAGCAGTTCTTC.

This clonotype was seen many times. The DNA of the CDR3 is TGCAGTGCCCTCGGGGATGGGTACGAGCAGTACTTC. Translation gives CSALGDGYEQYF. The chain employs TRBV20-1 and TRBJ2-7; the D gene is possibly TRBD2 (5 bases). CDR1 is DFQATT and CDR2 is SNEGSKA in the germline V gene (reference sequence). CDR3 length: 12 amino acids. Trimming took off 6 bases at V and 4 bases at J, with 13 bases between the two ends.

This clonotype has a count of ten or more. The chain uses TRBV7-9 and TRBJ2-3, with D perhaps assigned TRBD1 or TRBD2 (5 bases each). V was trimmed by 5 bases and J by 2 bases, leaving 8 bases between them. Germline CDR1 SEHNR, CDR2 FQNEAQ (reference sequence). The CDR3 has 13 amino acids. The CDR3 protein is CASSAGATDTQYF. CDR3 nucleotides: TGTGCCAGCAGCGCCGGGGCCACAGATACGCAGTATTTT.